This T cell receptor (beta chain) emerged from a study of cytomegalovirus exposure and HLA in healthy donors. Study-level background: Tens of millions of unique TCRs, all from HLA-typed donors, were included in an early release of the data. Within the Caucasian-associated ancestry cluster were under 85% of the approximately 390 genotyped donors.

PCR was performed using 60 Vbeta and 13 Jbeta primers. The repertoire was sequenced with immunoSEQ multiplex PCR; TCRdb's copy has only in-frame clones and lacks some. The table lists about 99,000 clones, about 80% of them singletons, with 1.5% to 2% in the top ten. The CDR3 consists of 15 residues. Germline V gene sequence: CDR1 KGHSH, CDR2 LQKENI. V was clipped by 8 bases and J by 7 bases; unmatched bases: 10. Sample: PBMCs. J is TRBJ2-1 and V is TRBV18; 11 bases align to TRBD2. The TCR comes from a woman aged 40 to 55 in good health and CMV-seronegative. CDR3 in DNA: TGTGCCAGCGTAATGGGACTAGCGGAATTAAATGAGCAGTTCTTC. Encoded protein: CASVMGLAELNEQFF. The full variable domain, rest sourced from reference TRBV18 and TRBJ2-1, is NAGVMQNPRHLVRRRGQEARLRCSPMKGHSHVYWYRQLPEEGLKFMVYLQKENIIDESGMPKERFSAEFPKEGPSILRIQQVVRGDSAAYFCASVMGLAELNEQFFGPGTRLTVL.